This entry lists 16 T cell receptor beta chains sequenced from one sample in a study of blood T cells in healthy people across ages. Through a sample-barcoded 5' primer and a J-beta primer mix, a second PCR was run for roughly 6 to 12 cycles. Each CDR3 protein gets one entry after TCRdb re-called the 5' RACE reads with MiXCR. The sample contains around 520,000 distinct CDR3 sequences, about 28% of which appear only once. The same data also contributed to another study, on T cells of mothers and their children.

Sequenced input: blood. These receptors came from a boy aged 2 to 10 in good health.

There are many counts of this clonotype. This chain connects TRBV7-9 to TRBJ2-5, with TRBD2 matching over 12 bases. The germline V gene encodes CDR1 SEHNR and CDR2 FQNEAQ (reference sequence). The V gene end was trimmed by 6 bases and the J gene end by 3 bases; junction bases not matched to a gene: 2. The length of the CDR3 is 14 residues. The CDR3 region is CASRTSGGEETQYF. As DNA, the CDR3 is TGTGCCAGCAGGACTAGCGGGGGAGAAGAGACCCAGTACTTC.

This CDR3 reads CASSLGGLAGRGIQYF. As DNA, the CDR3 is TGTGCCAGCAGCCTAGGCGGACTAGCCGGGAGAGGCATTCAGTACTTC. The rearrangement links TRBV7-9 to TRBJ2-4; 8 positions match TRBD2. Unmatched junction bases numbered 15, after V lost 5 bases and J lost 9 bases. This CDR3 has 16 residues. The germline gives CDR1 SEHNR, CDR2 FQNEAQ (reference sequence).

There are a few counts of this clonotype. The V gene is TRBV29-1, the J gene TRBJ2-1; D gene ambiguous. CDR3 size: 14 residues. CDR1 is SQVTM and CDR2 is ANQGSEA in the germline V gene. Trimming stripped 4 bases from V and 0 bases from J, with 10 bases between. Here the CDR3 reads CSVVRRLSYNEQFF. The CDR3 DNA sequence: TGCAGCGTTGTTAGGCGCCTCTCCTACAATGAGCAGTTCTTC.

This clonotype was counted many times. CDR3 DNA: TGTGCCATCAGTGATGGCGTACAAGAGACCCAGTACTTC. Residues: CAISDGVQETQYF. This rearrangement joins TRBV10-3 to TRBJ2-5, with unresolved D. The CDR3 is made up of 13 amino acids. With 3 bases removed from V and 2 bases from J, the gap between germline ends came to 7 bases. Germline CDR1 ENHRY, CDR2 SYGVKD.

DNA of the CDR3: TGTGCCAGCAGCTTATCCAGGGCCGCCGGGGAGCTGTTTTTT. Protein: CASSLSRAAGELFF. This chain connects TRBV7-3 to TRBJ2-2; perhaps TRBD1 as D (5 bases). This CDR3 comprises 14 residues. Germline-derived CDR1 and CDR2 are SGHTA and FQGTGA. The V and J ends lost 2 bases and 6 bases respectively, with 10 bases between them.

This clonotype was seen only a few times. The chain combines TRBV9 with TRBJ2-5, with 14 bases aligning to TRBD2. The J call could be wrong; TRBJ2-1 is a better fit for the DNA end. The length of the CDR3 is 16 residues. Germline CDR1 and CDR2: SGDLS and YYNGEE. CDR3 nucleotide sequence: TGTGCCAGCAGCGTAGCCCCGACTAGCGGGGGGGATGAGCAGTTCTTC. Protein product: CASSVAPTSGGDEQFF.

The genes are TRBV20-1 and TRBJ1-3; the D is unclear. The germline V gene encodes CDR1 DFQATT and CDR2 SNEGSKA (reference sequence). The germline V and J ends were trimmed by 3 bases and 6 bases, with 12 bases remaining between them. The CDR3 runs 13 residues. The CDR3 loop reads CSASWDGKNTIYF. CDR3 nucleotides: TGCAGTGCTAGTTGGGATGGGAAAAACACCATATATTTT.

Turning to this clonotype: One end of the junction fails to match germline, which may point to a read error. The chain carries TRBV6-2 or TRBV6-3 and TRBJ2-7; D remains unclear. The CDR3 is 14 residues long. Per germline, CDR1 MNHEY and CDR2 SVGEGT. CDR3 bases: TGTACCAGCAGTTCTTTGCGGAAGGGCTACGAGCAGTACTTC. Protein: CTSSSLRKGYEQYF.

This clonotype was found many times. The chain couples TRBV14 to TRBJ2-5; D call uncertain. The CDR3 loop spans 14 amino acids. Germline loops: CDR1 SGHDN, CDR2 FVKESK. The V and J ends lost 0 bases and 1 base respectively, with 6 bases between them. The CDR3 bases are TGTGCCAGCAGCCAAGAACGAGGCCAAGAGACCCAGTACTTC. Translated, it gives CASSQERGQETQYF.

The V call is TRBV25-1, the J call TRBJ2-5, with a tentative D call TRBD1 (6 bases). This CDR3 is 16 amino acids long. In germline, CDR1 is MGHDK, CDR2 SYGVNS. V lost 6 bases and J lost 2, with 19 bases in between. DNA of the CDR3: TGTGCCAGCAGCGCTGTGGGGGCAGGATTACAAGAGACCCAGTACTTC. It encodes CASSAVGAGLQETQYF.

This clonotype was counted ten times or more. The CDR3 sequence is CASRGTSGRIGELFF. The CDR3 coding sequence is TGTGCCAGCAGGGGGACTAGCGGGCGGATCGGGGAGCTGTTTTTT. The chain combines TRBV2 with TRBJ2-2; 12 bases fit TRBD2. Per the germline V gene, CDR1 is SNHLY and CDR2 is FYNNEI. The CDR3 is made up of 15 amino acids. Germline trimming cut 6 bases from V and 7 bases from J; bases unmatched to any gene: 6.

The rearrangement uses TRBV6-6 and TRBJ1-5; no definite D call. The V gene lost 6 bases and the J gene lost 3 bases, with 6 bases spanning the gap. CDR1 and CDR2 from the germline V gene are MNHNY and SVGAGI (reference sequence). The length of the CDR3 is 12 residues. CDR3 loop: CASSEPNQPQHF. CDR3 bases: TGTGCCAGCAGCGAACCCAATCAGCCCCAGCATTTT.

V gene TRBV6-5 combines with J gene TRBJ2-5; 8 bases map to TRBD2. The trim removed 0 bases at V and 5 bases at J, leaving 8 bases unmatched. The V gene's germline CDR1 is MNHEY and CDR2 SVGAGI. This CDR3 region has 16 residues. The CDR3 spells CASSYSNGRAGETQYF. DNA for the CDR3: TGTGCCAGCAGTTACTCGAACGGGAGGGCCGGGGAGACCCAGTACTTC.

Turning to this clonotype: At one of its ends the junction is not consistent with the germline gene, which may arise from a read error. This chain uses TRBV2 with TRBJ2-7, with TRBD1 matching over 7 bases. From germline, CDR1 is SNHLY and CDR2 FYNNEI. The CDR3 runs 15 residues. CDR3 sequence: CASSRSGTASYEQYF. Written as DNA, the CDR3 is TGTGCCAGCAGTCGCTCCGGGACAGCTTCCTACGAACAGTACTTC.

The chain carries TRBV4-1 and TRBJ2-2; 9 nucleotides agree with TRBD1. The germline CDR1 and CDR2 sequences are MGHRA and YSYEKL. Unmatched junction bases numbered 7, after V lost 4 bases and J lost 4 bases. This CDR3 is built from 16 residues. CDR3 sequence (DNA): TGCGCCAGCAGCCGGACCGGGACAGGGCCCACCGGGGAGCTGTTTTTT. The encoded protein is CASSRTGTGPTGELFF.

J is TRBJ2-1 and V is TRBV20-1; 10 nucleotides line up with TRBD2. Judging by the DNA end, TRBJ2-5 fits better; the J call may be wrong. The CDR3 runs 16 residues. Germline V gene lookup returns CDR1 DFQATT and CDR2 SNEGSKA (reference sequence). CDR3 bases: TGCAGTGCTAGAGAGGCTAGCGGGAGTCCAAGGGAGACCCAGTACTTC. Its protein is CSAREASGSPRETQYF.